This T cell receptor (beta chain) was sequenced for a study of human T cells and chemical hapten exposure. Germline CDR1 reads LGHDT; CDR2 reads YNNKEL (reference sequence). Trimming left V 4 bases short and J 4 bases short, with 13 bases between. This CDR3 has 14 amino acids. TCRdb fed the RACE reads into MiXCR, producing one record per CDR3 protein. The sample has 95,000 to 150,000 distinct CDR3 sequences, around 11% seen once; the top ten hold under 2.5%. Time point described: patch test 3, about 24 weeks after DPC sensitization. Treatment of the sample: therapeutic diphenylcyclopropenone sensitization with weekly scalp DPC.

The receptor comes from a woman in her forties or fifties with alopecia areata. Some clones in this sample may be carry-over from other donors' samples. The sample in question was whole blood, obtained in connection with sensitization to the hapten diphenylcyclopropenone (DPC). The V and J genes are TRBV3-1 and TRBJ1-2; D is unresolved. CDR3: CASSPKGWGYGYTF. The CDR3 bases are TGTGCCAGCAGCCCAAAAGGCTGGGGCTATGGCTACACCTTC.